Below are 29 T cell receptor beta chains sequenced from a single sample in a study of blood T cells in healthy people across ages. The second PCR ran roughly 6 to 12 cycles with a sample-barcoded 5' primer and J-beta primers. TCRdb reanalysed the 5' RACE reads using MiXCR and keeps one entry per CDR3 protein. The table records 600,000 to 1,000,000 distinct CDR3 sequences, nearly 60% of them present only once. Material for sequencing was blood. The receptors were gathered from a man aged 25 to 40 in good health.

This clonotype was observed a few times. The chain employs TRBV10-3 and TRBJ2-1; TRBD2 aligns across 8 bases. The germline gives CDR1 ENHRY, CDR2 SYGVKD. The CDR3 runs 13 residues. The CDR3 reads CATGGRIGNEQFF. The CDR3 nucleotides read TGTGCAACGGGGGGGCGAATCGGGAATGAGCAGTTCTTC.

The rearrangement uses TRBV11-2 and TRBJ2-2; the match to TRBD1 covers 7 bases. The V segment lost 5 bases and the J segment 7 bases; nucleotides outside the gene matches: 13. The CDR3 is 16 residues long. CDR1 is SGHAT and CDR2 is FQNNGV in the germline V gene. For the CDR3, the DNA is TGTGCCAGCAGCCTTGCCCAGGGGGTACAGAGCGGGGAGCTGTTTTTT. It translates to CASSLAQGVQSGELFF.

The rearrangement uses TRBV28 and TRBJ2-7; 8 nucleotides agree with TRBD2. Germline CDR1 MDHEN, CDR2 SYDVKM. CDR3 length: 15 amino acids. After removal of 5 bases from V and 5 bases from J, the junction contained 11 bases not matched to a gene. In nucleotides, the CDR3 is TGTGCCAGCAGTCCTTCGGGACTAGTATATCACGAGCAGTACTTC. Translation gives CASSPSGLVYHEQYF. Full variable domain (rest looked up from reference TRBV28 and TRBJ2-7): DVKVTQSSRYLVKRTGEKVFLECVQDMDHENMFWYRQDPGLGLRLIYFSYDVKMKEKGDIPEGYSVSREKKERFSLILESASTNQTSMYLCASSPSGLVYHEQYFGPGTRLTVT.

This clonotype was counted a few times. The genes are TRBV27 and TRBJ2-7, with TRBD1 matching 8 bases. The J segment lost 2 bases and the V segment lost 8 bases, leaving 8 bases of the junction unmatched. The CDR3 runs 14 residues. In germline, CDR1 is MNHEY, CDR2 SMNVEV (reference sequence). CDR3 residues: CASSSRDRTYEQYF. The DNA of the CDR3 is TGTGCCAGCTCGAGCCGGGACAGGACCTACGAGCAGTACTTC.

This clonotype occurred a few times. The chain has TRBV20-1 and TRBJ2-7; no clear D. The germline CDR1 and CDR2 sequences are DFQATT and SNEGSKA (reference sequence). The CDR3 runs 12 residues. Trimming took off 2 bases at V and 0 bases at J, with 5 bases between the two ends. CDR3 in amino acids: CSARLISYEQYF. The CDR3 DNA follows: TGCAGTGCTAGACTCATCTCCTACGAGCAGTACTTC.

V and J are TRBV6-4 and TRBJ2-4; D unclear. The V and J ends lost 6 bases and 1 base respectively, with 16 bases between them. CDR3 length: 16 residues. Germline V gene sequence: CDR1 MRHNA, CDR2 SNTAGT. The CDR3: CASRHLGRPAKNIQYF. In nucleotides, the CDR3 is TGTGCCAGCAGACACCTCGGGCGCCCCGCCAAAAACATTCAGTACTTC.

The CDR3 here is CASRPRTGVGEKLFF. The CDR3 region has the DNA TGTGCCAGCAGACCTCGGACAGGGGTTGGGGAAAAACTGTTTTTT. V usage is TRBV5-5 and J usage is TRBJ1-4; 9 bases map to TRBD1. J was trimmed by 8 bases and V by 5 bases; bases with no gene match: 10. CDR1 SGHKS and CDR2 YYEKEE come from the germline V gene (reference sequence). The length of the CDR3 is 15 residues.

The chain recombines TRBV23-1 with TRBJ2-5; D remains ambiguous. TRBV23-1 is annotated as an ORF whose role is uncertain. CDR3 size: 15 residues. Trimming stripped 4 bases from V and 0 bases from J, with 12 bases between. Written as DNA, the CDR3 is TGCGCCAGCAGTCTCCAGGCGGCATACCAAGAGACCCAGTACTTC. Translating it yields CASSLQAAYQETQYF.

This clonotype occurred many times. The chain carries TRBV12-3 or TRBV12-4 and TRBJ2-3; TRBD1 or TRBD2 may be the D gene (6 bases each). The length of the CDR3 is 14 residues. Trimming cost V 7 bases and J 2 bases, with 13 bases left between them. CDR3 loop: CASKTGAYTDTQYF. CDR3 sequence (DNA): TGTGCCAGCAAGACGGGGGCCTACACAGATACGCAGTATTTT.

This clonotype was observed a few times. DNA of the CDR3: TGCGCCAGCAGCCAAGTATTCGGGAATGAGCAGTTCTTC. It specifies CASSQVFGNEQFF. The chain links TRBV4-3 to TRBJ2-1; no clear D gene. CDR3 length: 13 amino acids. Trimming stripped 1 base from V and 7 bases from J, with 8 bases between. Germline loops: CDR1 LGHNA, CDR2 YSLEER.

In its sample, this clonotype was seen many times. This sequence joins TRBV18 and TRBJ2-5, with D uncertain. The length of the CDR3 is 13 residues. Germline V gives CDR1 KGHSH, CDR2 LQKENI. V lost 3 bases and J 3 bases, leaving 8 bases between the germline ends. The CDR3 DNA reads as TGTGCCAGCTCACCGTCGACGGAAGAGACCCAGTACTTC. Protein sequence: CASSPSTEETQYF.

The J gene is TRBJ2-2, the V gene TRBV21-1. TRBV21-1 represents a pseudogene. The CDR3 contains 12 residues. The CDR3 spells CASSTTAAELFF. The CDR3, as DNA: TGTGCCAGCAGCACCACGGCGGCGGAGCTGTTTTTT.

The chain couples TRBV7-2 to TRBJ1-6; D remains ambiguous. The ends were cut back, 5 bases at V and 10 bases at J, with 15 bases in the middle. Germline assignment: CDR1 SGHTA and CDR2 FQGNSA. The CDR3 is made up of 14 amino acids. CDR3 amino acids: CASSPTRVGSPLHF. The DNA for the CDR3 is TGTGCCAGCAGCCCAACCCGCGTAGGATCACCCCTCCACTTT. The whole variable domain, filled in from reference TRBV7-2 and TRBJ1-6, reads GAGVSQSPSNKVTEKGKDVELRCDPISGHTALYWYRQSLGQGLEFLIYFQGNSAPDKSGLPSDRFSAERTGGSVSTLTIQRTQQEDSAVYLCASSPTRVGSPLHFGNGTRLTVT.

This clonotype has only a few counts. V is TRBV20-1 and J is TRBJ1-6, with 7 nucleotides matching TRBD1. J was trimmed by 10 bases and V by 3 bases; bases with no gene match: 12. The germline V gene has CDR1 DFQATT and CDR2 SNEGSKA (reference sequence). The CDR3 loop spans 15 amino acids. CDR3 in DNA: TGCAGTGCTAGCCGGGACAGCACAGAGGTCTCACCCCTCCACTTT. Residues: CSASRDSTEVSPLHF.

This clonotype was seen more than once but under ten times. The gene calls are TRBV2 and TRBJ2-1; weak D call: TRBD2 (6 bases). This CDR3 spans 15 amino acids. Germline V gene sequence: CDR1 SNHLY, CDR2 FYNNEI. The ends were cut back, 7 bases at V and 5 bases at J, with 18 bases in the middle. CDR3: CASTRDLTRNNEQFF. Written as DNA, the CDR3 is TGTGCCAGCACCCGGGACTTGACGAGAAACAATGAGCAGTTCTTC.

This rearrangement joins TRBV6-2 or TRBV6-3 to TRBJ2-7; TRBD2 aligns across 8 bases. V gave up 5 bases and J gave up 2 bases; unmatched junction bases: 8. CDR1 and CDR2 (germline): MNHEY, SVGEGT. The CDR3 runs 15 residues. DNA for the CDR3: TGTGCCAGCAGTCGGAGCGGGAGTCTGACCTACGAGCAGTACTTC. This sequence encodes CASSRSGSLTYEQYF.

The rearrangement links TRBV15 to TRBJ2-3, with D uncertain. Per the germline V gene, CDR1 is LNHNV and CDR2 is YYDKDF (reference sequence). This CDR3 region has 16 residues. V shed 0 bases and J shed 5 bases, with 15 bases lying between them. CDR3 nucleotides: TGTGCCACCAGCAGAGAGAAATATAAGGACGAAGATACGCAGTATTTT. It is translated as CATSREKYKDEDTQYF.

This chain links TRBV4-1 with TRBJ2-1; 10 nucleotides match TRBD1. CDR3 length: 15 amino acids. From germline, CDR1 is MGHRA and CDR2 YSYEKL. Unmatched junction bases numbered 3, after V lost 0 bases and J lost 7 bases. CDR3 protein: CASSQDWGQGNEQFF. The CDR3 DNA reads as TGCGCCAGCAGCCAAGATTGGGGACAGGGGAATGAGCAGTTCTTC.

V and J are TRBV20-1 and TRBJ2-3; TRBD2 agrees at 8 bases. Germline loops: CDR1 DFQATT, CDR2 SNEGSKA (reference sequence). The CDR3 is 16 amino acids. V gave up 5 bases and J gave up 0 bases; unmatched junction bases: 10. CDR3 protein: CSASSGSGVSTDTQYF. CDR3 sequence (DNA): TGCAGTGCTTCAAGCGGGAGTGGAGTTAGCACAGATACGCAGTATTTT.

The CDR3 DNA follows: TGTGCCAGCACCCAAGGGGGGGGTGGCTACACCTTC. Translated, it gives CASTQGGGGYTF. This rearrangement joins TRBV6-6 to TRBJ1-2, with D possibly being TRBD1 (6 bases). Per the germline V gene, CDR1 is MNHNY and CDR2 is SVGAGI (reference sequence). CDR3 size: 12 residues. Trimming stripped 7 bases from V and 7 bases from J, with 13 bases between.

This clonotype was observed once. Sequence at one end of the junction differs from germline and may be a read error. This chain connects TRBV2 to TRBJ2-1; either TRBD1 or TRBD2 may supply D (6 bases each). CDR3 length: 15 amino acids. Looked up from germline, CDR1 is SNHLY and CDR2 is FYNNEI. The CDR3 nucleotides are TGTGCCAGCAGCACACAGGGAGAGGACTACAGTGAGCAGTTCTTC. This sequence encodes CASSTQGEDYSEQFF. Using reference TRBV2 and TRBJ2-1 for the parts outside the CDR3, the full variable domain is EPEVTQTPSHQVTQMGQEVILRCVPISNHLYFYWYRQILGQKVEFLVSFYNNEISEKSEIFDDQFSVERPDGSNFTLKIRSTKLEDSAMYFCASSTQGEDYSEQFFGPGTRLTVL.

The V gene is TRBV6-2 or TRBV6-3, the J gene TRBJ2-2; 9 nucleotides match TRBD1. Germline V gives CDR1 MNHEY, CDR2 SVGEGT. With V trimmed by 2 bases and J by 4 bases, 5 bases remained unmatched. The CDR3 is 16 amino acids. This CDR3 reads CASSYDWTGATGELFF. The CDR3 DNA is TGTGCCAGCAGTTACGATTGGACAGGGGCCACCGGGGAGCTGTTTTTT.

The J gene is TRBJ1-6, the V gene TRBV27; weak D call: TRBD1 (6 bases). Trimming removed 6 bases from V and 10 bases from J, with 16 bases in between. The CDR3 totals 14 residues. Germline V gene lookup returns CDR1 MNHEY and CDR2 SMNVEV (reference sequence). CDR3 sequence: CASSQTGSESPLHF. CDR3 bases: TGTGCCAGCAGCCAGACAGGTAGTGAGTCACCCCTCCACTTT.

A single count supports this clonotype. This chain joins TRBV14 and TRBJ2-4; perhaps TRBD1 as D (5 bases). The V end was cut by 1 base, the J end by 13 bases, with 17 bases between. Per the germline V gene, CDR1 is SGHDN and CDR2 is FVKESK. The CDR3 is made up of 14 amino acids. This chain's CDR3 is CASSQVEGVGEQYF. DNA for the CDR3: TGTGCCAGCAGCCAAGTTGAAGGGGTTGGAGAGCAGTACTTC.

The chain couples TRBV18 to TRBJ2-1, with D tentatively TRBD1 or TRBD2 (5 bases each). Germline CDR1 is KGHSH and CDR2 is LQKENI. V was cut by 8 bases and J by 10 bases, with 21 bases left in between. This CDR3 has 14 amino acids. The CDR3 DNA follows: TGTGCCAGCACCCCCGGGACGGCCTTGAAAGAGCAGTTCTTC. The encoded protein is CASTPGTALKEQFF.

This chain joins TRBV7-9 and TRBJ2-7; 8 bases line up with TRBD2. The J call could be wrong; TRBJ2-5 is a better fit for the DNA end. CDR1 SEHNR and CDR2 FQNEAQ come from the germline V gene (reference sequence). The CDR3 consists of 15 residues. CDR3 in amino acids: CASSYPLSGGATQYF. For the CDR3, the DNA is TGTGCCAGCAGCTATCCTTTATCCGGGGGGGCGACCCAGTACTTC.

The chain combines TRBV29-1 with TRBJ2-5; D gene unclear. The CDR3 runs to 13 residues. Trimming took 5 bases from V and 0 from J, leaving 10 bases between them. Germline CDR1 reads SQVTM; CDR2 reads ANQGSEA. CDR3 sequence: CSVLSGNQETQYF. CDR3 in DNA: TGCAGCGTTCTGAGTGGGAACCAAGAGACCCAGTACTTC.

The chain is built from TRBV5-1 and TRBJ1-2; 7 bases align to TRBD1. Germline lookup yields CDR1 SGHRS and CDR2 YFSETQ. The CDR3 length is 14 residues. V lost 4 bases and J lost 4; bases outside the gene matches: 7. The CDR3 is CASSRDRDLYGYTF. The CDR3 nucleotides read TGCGCCAGCAGCAGAGACAGGGACCTCTATGGCTACACCTTC. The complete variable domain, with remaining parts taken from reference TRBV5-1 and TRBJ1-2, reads KAGVTQTPRYLIKTRGQQVTLSCSPISGHRSVSWYQQTPGQGLQFLFEYFSETQRNKGNFPGRFSGRQFSNSRSEMNVSTLELGDSALYLCASSRDRDLYGYTFGSGTRLTVV.

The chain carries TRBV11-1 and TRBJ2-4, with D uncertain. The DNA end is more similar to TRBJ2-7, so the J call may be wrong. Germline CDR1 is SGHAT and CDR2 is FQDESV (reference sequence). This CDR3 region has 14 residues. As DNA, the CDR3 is TGTGCCAGCAGCTTTGGTCCCGCTAACTACGAGCAGTACTTC. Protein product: CASSFGPANYEQYF.